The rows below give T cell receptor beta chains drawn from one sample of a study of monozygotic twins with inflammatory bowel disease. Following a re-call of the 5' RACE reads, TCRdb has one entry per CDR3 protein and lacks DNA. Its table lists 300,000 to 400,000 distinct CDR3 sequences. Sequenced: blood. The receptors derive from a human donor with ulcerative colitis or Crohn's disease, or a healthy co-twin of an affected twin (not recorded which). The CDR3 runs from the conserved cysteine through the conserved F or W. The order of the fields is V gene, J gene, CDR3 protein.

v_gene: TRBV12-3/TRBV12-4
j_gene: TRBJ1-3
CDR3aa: CASSLRQSGNTIYF

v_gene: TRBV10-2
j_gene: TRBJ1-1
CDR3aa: CASSSGMTTEAFF

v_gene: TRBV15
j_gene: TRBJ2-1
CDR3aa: CATSRGYNEQFF

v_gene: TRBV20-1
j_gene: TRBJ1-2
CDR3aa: CSAIITQRYTF

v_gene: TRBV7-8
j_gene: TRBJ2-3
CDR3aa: CASSPRASGGLEGTDTQYF

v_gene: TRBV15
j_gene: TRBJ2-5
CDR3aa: CATSRTGRETQYF

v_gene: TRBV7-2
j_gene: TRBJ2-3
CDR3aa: CASSVLAGGTDTQYF

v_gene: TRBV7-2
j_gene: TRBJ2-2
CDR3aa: CASSWTSGANTGELFF

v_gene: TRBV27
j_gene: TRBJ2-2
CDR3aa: CASSTQAGSTGELFF

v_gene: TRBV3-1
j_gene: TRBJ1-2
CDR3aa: CASSQLGDRGSKGYTF

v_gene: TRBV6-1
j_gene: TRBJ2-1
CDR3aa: CASSPSGVNNEQFF

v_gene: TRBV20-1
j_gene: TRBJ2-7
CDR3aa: CSAREATYEQYF

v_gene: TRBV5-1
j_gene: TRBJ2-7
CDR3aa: CASSLGTGSDEQYF

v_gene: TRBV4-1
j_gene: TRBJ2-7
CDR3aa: CASSQELHSYEQYF

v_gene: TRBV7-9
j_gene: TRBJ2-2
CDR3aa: CASSGRDRTNTGELFF

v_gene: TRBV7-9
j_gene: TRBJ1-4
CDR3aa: CASRRQGSNEKLFF

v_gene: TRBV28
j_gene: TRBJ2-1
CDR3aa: CASSSSGSRNERFF

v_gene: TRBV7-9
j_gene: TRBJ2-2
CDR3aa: CASSGREGKNTGELFF

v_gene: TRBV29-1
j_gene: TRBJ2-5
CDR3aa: CSVVTSGETQYF

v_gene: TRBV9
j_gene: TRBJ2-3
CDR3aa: CASSPRTSEGERLDTQYF

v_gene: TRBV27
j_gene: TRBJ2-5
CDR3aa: CASSLRGREETQYF

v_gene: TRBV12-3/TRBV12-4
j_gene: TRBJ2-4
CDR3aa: CASSLWGDIQYF

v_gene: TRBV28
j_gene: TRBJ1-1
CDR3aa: CAKSSEAGCMNTEAFF

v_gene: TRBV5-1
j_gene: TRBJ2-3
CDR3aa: CASSSEGPPGTDTQYF

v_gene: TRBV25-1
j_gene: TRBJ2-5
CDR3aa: CASSDPRGVQETQYF

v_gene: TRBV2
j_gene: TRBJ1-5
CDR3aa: CASSPSGGGNQPQHF

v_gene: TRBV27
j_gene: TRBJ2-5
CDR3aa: CASSLARTTGRETQYF

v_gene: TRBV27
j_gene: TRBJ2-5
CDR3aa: CASSLWAEGETQYF

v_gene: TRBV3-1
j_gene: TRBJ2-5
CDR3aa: CASSRLAGVGETQYF

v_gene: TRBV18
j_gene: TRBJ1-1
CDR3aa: CASSPFKGADTEAFF

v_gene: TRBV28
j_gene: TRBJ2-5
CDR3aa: CASSFGLASFRETQYF

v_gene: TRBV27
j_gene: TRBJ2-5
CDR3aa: CASSAIIGSQETQYF

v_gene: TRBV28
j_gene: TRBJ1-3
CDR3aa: CASSFPPGNTIYF

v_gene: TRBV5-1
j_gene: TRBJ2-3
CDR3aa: CASSLPETDTQYF

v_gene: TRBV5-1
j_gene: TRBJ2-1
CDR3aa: CASSPTVGEQFF

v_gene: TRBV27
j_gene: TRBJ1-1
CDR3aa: CASSSGIRNTEAFF

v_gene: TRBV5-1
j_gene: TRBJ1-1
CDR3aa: CASSQVLTGNADDTEAFF

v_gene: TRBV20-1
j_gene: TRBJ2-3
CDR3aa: CSARDMRGGSPDTQYF

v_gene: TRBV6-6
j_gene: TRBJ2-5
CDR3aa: CASSYVVETQYF

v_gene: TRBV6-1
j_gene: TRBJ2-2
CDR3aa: CASSRLAGRTGELFF

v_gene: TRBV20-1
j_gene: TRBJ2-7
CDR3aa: CSARNPVSSYEQYF

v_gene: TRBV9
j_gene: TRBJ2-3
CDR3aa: CASSVDRAVDTQYF